This section outlines one TCR beta chain sequence together with its context. The antigen remains undetermined. This CDR3 is built from 16 residues. CDR1 and CDR2 from the germline V gene are DFQATT and SNEGSKA (reference sequence). V was trimmed by 6 bases and J by 0 bases, leaving 19 bases between them. This entry belongs to a study of blood T cells in healthy people across ages. Points from the study as a whole: Unsorted PBMCs blocked a conclusive comparison of naive and antigen-experienced cells. Donors of long life had a larger count of naive CD4+ cells and greater diversity than aged donors.

Combining a sample-barcoded 5' primer with a J-beta primer mix, a second PCR ran for 7 to 11 cycles. From the 5' RACE reads, TCRdb called clonotypes with MiXCR, one entry per CDR3 protein. Among some 1,800,000 distinct CDR3 sequences listed, about two fifths were seen once. Each individual donor underwent a draw of ten milliliters of peripheral blood. The gene calls are TRBV20-1 and TRBJ2-3; D may be TRBD2 (5 bases). The sequenced sample was blood. The clonotype originates from a human donor in good health. The CDR3 loop reads CSAKPLTMASTDTQYF. DNA for the CDR3: TGCAGTGCCAAACCGCTGACTATGGCTAGCACAGATACGCAGTATTTT.